The rows below give T cell receptor beta chains drawn from one sample of a study of shared clonotypes between healthy human individuals. Measured with immunoSEQ multiplex PCR; TCRdb has only the in-frame clones, and not every one. The repertoire has around 1.6 million clones, around 98% of them found once; the top ten carry less than 0.55%. Sequencing was done on a sample of naive CD4+ T cells sorted from blood. The receptors were gathered from a man aged 25-40 years in good health. CDR3s include the opening cysteine and the closing phenylalanine or tryptophan. Each record gives: J gene, V gene, CDR3 protein.

TRBJ2-7 TRBV10-3 CATMAGQLYEQYF
TRBJ2-3 TRBV11-1 CASSLLGADTQYF
TRBJ2-1 TRBV10-1 CASSEGYEQFF
TRBJ1-1 TRBV27 CASSPQQGSYTEAFF
TRBJ2-3 TRBV4-3 CASSQDLYGTTQYF
TRBJ2-2 TRBV25-1 CASSDQRAGELFF
TRBJ1-2 TRBV6-1 CASRLQGSYTF
TRBJ2-3 TRBV7-9 CASSTGTSGGTDTQYF
TRBJ2-2 TRBV27 CASSIWGGSSGTGELFF
TRBJ2-5 TRBV7-2 CASSFGKAGPETQYF
TRBJ1-5 TRBV7-8 CASSSQNSNQPQHF
TRBJ2-2 TRBV9 CASSVAPVHRVNTGELFF
TRBJ2-3 TRBV11-2 CASSLGPRGRPTDTQYF
TRBJ2-7 TRBV15 CATSRAPGTGSYEQYF
TRBJ2-7 TRBV7-3 CASSLAGGEQYF
TRBJ2-3 TRBV6-6 CASIQPGVPTDTQYF
TRBJ1-4 TRBV5-1 CASSPRGTNEKLFF
TRBJ1-2 TRBV30 CAWSASPTGGYGYTF
TRBJ1-3 TRBV5-1 CASSADYGNTIYF
TRBJ1-1 TRBV18 CASSTGPTEAFF
TRBJ2-1 TRBV18 CASSPPRRSLSYNEQFF
TRBJ2-2 TRBV7-7 CASSPGLAGVTGELFF
TRBJ1-1 TRBV18 CASSPGTLNTEAFF
TRBJ1-1 TRBV19 CASSMILGQATF
TRBJ1-3 TRBV30 CAWSVFGNTIYF
TRBJ1-2 TRBV6-1 CASTPNRVEGYTF
TRBJ1-2 TRBV15 CATSRDFLGQGANYGYTF
TRBJ2-7 TRBV4-3 CASSPSYETMIYEQYF
TRBJ2-1 TRBV28 CASSPGGPSYNEQFF
TRBJ2-1 TRBV6-1 CASRQTPYNEQFF
TRBJ1-5 TRBV19 CASSMGGQGFQPQHF
TRBJ2-7 TRBV29-1 CSVGRWDRGYEQYF
TRBJ2-7 TRBV20-1 CSASEGDGQYF
TRBJ1-1 TRBV6-5 CASSRTGQLTEAFF
TRBJ2-7 TRBV6-1 CASSEVAGVTYEQYF
TRBJ2-6 TRBV9 CASSAGRGQTGANVLTF
TRBJ1-1 TRBV18 CASSPGQAQGAEAFF
TRBJ2-3 TRBV28 CASSLTADTQYF
TRBJ1-1 TRBV6-5 CARHGRGTNTEAFF
TRBJ1-1 TRBV21-1 CASSKALEVGLARTEAFF
TRBJ2-1 TRBV19 CASSPSGRAPYNEQFF
TRBJ2-1 TRBV5-6 CASSLVDGTVRFF
TRBJ2-7 TRBV14 CASSQAGQTYEQYF
TRBJ2-3 TRBV7-3 CASSLGQGFTDTQYF
TRBJ2-3 TRBV27 CASKGQSTDTQYF
TRBJ2-3 TRBV5-4 CASSRQGAEDTQYF
TRBJ2-3 TRBV12-5 CASGLGLAGPTDTQYF
TRBJ2-1 TRBV14 CASSHSVQLVDNEQFF
TRBJ2-1 TRBV25-1 CASSGPAWGQEQFF
TRBJ1-5 TRBV5-8 CASSFRLRNKQQPQHF